The next 6 T cell receptor beta chains were all read from a single sample in a study of CD8 T cells in Susac syndrome. Random hexamers were used to reverse transcribe roughly 0.5 to 1 ug of RNA. TCRdb passed the immunoSEQ multiplex PCR reads through MiXCR, listing each CDR3 protein once. The profile covers about 120,000 distinct CDR3 sequences, with approximately 94% appearing a single time and about 0.098% taken by the ten largest. Sequenced sample: CD4+ T cells from PBMCs. These receptor sequences come from a human donor in good health.

The CDR3 reads CASSIDQRGEQFF. CDR3 nucleotide sequence: TGTGCCAGTAGTATAGATCAGAGGGGTGAGCAGTTCTTC. The chain joins TRBV19 to TRBJ2-1, with D perhaps being TRBD1 or TRBD2 (5 bases each). Germline CDR1 LNHDA, CDR2 SQIVND (reference sequence). The CDR3 is 13 amino acids. V was trimmed by 0 bases and J by 9 bases, leaving 9 bases between them.

V usage is TRBV28 and J usage is TRBJ2-6; no definite D call. Looked up from germline, CDR1 is MDHEN and CDR2 is SYDVKM. Trimming cost V 8 bases and J 4 bases, with 18 bases left between them. The CDR3 runs to 16 residues. The CDR3 sequence: CASGVSYLSGANVLTF. The CDR3 nucleotides read TGTGCCAGCGGTGTCAGCTACCTCTCGGGGGCCAACGTCCTGACTTTC.

The rearrangement joins TRBV5-1 to TRBJ1-1, with D maybe TRBD1 (5 bases). The CDR3 is 14 residues long. With 3 bases removed from V and 4 bases from J, the gap between germline ends came to 13 bases. Germline V gene sequence: CDR1 SGHRS, CDR2 YFSETQ. CDR3 coding DNA: TGCGCCAGCAGCTCCTTACAGGTGGGCACTGAAGCTTTCTTT. It encodes CASSSLQVGTEAFF.

The chain recombines TRBV7-9 with TRBJ1-1; 9 positions match TRBD1. CDR1 SEHNR and CDR2 FQNEAQ come from the germline V gene (reference sequence). V gave up 1 base and J gave up 2 bases; unmatched junction bases: 2. CDR3 length equals 15 residues. CDR3 in amino acids: CASSLGQGVNTEAFF. CDR3 DNA sequence: TGTGCCAGCAGCTTAGGACAGGGGGTAAACACTGAAGCTTTCTTT. The whole variable domain, remainder taken from reference TRBV7-9 and TRBJ1-1, is DTGVSQNPRHKITKRGQNVTFRCDPISEHNRLYWYRQTLGQGPEFLTYFQNEAQLEKSRLLSDRFSAERPKGSFSTLEIQRTEQGDSAMYLCASSLGQGVNTEAFFGQGTRLTVV.

The chain joins TRBV6-2 or TRBV6-3 to TRBJ1-2; maybe TRBD1 (5 bases). The germline gives CDR1 MNHEY, CDR2 SVGEGT. The CDR3 extends over 14 amino acids. The V end lost 7 bases, the J end lost 2 bases, and 14 bases lay between the germline ends. The CDR3 reads CASNSGTGNYGYTF. The DNA for the CDR3 is TGTGCCAGCAACTCCGGGACGGGGAACTATGGCTACACCTTC.

This clonotype showed up just once. The chain couples TRBV19 to TRBJ1-2; D is possibly TRBD1 (5 bases). The CDR3 loop spans 15 amino acids. V was clipped by 7 bases and J by 2 bases, with 17 bases between them. Germline V gene lookup returns CDR1 LNHDA and CDR2 SQIVND (reference sequence). CDR3 amino acids: CASNLYSEGNYGYTF. CDR3 coding DNA: TGTGCCAGTAATCTATATTCAGAGGGGAACTATGGCTACACCTTC. Based on the CDR3 plus reference TRBV19 and TRBJ1-2, the full variable domain is DGGITQSPKYLFRKEGQNVTLSCEQNLNHDAMYWYRQDPGQGLRLIYYSQIVNDFQKGDIAEGYSVSREKKESFPLTVTSAQKNPTAFYLCASNLYSEGNYGYTFGSGTRLTVV.